What follows are 3 T cell receptor beta chains derived from one specimen sequenced in a study of blood T cell repertoires in COVID-19. Measured with immunoSEQ multiplex PCR; TCRdb has only the in-frame clones, and not every one. The data show 80,000 or so clones, about 70% seen once. Material for sequencing was peripheral blood. These receptors originate from a man in his fifties or sixties with active or convalescent COVID-19.

The CDR3 DNA is TGTGCCAGCAGTGAACAGGGATGGGATGTGGGCTACACCTTC. This codes for CASSEQGWDVGYTF. The rearrangement uses TRBV7-8 and TRBJ1-2; possibly TRBD1 for D (6 bases). The CDR3 sequence is 14 residues long. V was shortened by 6 bases and J by 8 bases, with 19 bases between the two germline ends. Looked up from germline, CDR1 is SGHVS and CDR2 is FQNEAQ.

This chain links TRBV6-5 with TRBJ2-1; D is unclear. V gave up 2 bases and J gave up 5 bases, with 16 bases separating them. The CDR3 runs to 16 residues. Germline values: CDR1 MNHEY, CDR2 SVGAGI. CDR3 sequence reads: CASSYVSPPEDNEQFF. The CDR3 region has the DNA TGTGCCAGCAGTTACGTGTCACCCCCTGAGGACAATGAGCAGTTCTTC.

The J gene is TRBJ2-3, the V gene TRBV11-2; 10 bases agree with TRBD2. CDR1 and CDR2 from the germline V gene are SGHAT and FQNNGV. This CDR3 spans 17 amino acids. The ends lost 1 base at V and 5 bases at J; junction bases unmatched: 9. CDR3 nucleotides: TGTGCCAGCAGCTTAGGGGGAGCGGGGGGGCCGCGAGATACGCAGTATTTT. Its protein is CASSLGGAGGPRDTQYF.